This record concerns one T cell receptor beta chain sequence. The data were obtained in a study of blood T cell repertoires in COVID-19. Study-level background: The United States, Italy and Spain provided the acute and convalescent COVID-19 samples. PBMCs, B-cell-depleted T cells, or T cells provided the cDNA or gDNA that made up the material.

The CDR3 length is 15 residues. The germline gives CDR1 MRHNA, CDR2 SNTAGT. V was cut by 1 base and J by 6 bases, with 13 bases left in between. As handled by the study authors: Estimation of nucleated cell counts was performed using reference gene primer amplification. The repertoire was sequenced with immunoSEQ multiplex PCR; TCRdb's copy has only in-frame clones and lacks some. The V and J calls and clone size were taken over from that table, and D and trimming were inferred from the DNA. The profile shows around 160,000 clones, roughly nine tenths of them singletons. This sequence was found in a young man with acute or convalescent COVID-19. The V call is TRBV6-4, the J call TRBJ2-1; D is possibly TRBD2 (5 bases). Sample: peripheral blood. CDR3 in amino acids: CASSDFARGPNEQFF. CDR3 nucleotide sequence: TGTGCCAGCAGTGACTTTGCACGAGGGCCCAATGAGCAGTTCTTC.